Sequencing of this T cell receptor (beta chain) was carried out in a study of T-cell memory formation after mild COVID-19. TCRdb recomputed calls from the 5' RACE reads with MiXCR, one row per CDR3 protein. The sample holds more than 300,000 distinct CDR3 sequences, 20% to 25% seen once. Germline V gene lookup returns CDR1 SEHNR and CDR2 FQNEAQ (reference sequence). V was cut by 2 bases and J by 2 bases, with 12 bases left in between. The CDR3 is 15 amino acids. The study's findings and limits: For contracting clones, CD4+ ones sat mainly in CM and EM, CD8+ in EMRA. Day 37-peaking second-wave clones had unconfirmed SARS-CoV-2 specificity.

This clonotype was counted only a few times. Antigen unknown. The sequence was collected from a young man who had mild COVID-19 (a few samples of this study predate the infection). Cell type and time point are not known. The V and J genes are TRBV7-9 and TRBJ2-5; D possibly uses TRBD1 or TRBD2 (5 bases each). Sequencing used PBMCs or a T cell subset sorted from them (not recorded which). The CDR3 here is CASSLPGPGQETQYF. The DNA of the CDR3 is TGTGCCAGCAGCTTACCGGGGCCGGGGCAAGAGACCCAGTACTTC.